These T cell receptor beta chains were read from a single sample in a study of early T cells in non-severe SARS-CoV-2 infection. TCRdb redid the calling of the 5' RACE reads with MiXCR, one entry per CDR3 protein. The repertoire holds tens of thousands of distinct CDR3 sequences, with around 5% as singletons. The sample comprised whole blood. The receptors were sampled from an adult who was a healthcare worker with PCR-confirmed SARS-CoV-2 infection or an uninfected control (not recorded which). The CDR3 runs from the conserved cysteine through the conserved F or W. D genes are given only for firm matches.

j_call	v_call	d_call	cdr3_aa
TRBJ2-1	TRBV2	TRBD1	CASSFGTGGTEQFF
TRBJ2-5	TRBV7-2	NA	CASSPWGGVRETQYF
TRBJ2-2	TRBV19	NA	CASQGPGELFF
TRBJ2-3	TRBV11-3	NA	CASSLLGGSTDTQYF
TRBJ2-3	TRBV11-2	NA	CASSLGGVGQTTDTQYF
TRBJ2-3	TRBV25-1	TRBD2	CASSETSAYTDTQYF
TRBJ2-7	TRBV7-9	TRBD1	CASSPKGTGPYEQYF
TRBJ2-5	TRBV20-1	NA	CSASRGAGYQETQYF
TRBJ1-2	TRBV28	NA	CASGSIYGYTF
TRBJ1-2	TRBV6-1	NA	CASSPGPSANYGYTF
TRBJ2-7	TRBV5-5	TRBD2	CASSYGLAGTYSYEQYF
TRBJ1-1	TRBV13	NA	CASSLVQGSPPEAFF
TRBJ2-1	TRBV12-3/TRBV12-4	NA	CASSLDGSGSYNEQFF
TRBJ2-5	TRBV7-3	NA	CASSPQGGPGTQYF
TRBJ1-1	TRBV5-1	NA	CASSSGPLNTEAFF
TRBJ1-4	TRBV15	NA	CATSSGTTNEKLFF
TRBJ2-1	TRBV5-1	NA	CASSLDSLNYNEQFF
TRBJ1-2	TRBV7-2	NA	CASSLGGGRYGYTF
TRBJ1-1	TRBV4-1	NA	CASSTHRSRMNTEAFF
TRBJ2-2	TRBV19	NA	CASSDRARNTGELFF
TRBJ1-1	TRBV18	TRBD1	CASSPPKSTGSGTEAFF
TRBJ2-5	TRBV29-1	NA	CSFRRDSQETQYF
TRBJ2-1	TRBV13	NA	CASSRMSNEQFF
TRBJ2-7	TRBV4-2	NA	CASSQIAIASYEQYF
TRBJ2-7	TRBV6-6	NA	CASSYFGPGYEQYF
TRBJ1-2	TRBV29-1	NA	CSVGQGPAYGYTF
TRBJ2-3	TRBV29-1	TRBD2	CSVGLAGGFTDTQYF
TRBJ2-1	TRBV7-8	TRBD2	CASSPRTSSDNEQFF
TRBJ2-3	TRBV11-3	NA	CASSLYRDLTDTQYF
TRBJ1-2	TRBV4-3	TRBD1	CASSQTGGAIYGYTF
TRBJ1-2	TRBV5-5	NA	CASSLGAGSHGYTF
TRBJ2-7	TRBV5-1	NA	CASSLFADSYEQYF
TRBJ1-6	TRBV11-2	NA	CASSLDWLSSPLHF
TRBJ2-7	TRBV4-3	TRBD1	CASSQGTGASYEQYF
TRBJ2-7	TRBV30	NA	CAWSKLGYEQYF
TRBJ1-2	TRBV20-1	TRBD1	CSARDDREIGYTF
TRBJ2-5	TRBV28	TRBD1	CASSVTGHLQETQYF
TRBJ1-2	TRBV28	TRBD1	CASRTGVNYGYTF
TRBJ1-5	TRBV19	NA	CASSIVGSNQPQHF
TRBJ2-7	TRBV20-1	TRBD2	CSAPGTSGYEQYF
TRBJ2-7	TRBV7-2	NA	CASSPVGSLYYEQYF
TRBJ2-1	TRBV5-1	NA	CASRRGDNEQFF
TRBJ2-5	TRBV24-1	NA	CATSDPRQAAETQYF
TRBJ2-2	TRBV10-3	TRBD1	CATEDRGLSGELFF
TRBJ1-3	TRBV3-1	NA	CASSLPAGNTIYF
TRBJ1-5	TRBV7-3	NA	CASSYRADQPQHF
TRBJ2-4	TRBV11-2	TRBD2	CASSPGLAGKNIQYF
TRBJ1-2	TRBV18	NA	CASSLHYGYTF
TRBJ2-3	TRBV12-5	TRBD1	CASGLVRTGYTDTQYF
TRBJ2-7	TRBV20-1	TRBD1	CSAMIPGTELAYEQYF
TRBJ2-2	TRBV3-1	NA	CASSPRQGGGELFF
TRBJ2-1	TRBV2	TRBD2	CASRGTSGRASGNEQFF
TRBJ2-2	TRBV7-2	TRBD2	CASSFREAGGNTGELFF
TRBJ2-4	TRBV11-3	NA	CASSLGGGIQYF
TRBJ2-5	TRBV11-2	TRBD2	CASSKGTSGGPPQETQYF